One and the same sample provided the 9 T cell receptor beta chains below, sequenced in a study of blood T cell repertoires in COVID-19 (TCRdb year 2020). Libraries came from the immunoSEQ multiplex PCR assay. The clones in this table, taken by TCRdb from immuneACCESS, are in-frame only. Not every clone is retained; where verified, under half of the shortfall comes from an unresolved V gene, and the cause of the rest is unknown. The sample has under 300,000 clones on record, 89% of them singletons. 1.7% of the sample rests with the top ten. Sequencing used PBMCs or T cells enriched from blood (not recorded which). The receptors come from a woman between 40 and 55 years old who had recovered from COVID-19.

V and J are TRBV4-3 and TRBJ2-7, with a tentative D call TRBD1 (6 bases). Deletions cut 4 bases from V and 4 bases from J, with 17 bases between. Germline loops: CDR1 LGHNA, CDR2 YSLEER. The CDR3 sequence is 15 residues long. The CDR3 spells CASSPGQPGAYEQYF. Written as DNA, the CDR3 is TGCGCCAGCAGCCCTGGACAGCCTGGGGCGTACGAGCAGTACTTC.

The CDR3 DNA is TGTGCCAGCAGCGCCGGACTCAATTCACCCCTCCACTTT. It codes for CASSAGLNSPLHF. The chain links TRBV11-1 to TRBJ1-6; D not certain. CDR1 is SGHAT and CDR2 is FQDESV in the germline V gene (reference sequence). V was shortened by 5 bases and J by 7 bases, with 9 bases between the two germline ends. The CDR3 has 13 residues.

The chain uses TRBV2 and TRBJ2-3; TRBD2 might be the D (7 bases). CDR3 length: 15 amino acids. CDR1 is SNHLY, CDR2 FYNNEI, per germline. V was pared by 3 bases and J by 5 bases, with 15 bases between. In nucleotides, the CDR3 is TGTGCCAGCAGTGATCGTGGGGGGGGCAGAGATACGCAGTATTTT. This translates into CASSDRGGGRDTQYF.

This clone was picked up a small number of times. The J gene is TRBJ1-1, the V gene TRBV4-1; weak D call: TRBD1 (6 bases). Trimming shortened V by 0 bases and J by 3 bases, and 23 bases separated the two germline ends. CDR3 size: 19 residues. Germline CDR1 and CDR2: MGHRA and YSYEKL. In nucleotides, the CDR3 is TGCGCCAGCAGCCAAGACTTACTCGGGACACAGCGTAAGTACACTGAAGCTTTCTTT. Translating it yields CASSQDLLGTQRKYTEAFF.

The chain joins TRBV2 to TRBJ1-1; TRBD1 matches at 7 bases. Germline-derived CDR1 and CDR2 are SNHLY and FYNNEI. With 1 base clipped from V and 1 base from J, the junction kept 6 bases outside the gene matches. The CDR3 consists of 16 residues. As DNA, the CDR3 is TGTGCCAGCAGTGAAGATGAGGGGGCGGGGAACACTGAAGCTTTCTTT. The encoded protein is CASSEDEGAGNTEAFF.

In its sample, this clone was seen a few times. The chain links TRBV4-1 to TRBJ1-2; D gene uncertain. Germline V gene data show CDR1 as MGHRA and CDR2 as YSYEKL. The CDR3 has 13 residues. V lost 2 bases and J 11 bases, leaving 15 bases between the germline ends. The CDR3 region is CASSQHLKSWYTF. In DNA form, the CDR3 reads TGCGCCAGCAGCCAACACCTGAAGAGCTGGTACACCTTC.

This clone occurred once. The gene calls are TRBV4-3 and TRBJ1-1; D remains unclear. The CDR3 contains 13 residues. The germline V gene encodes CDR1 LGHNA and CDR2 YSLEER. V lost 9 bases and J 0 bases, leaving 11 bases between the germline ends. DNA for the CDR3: TGCGCCAGAACTAGGGTCATGAACACTGAAGCTTTCTTT. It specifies CARTRVMNTEAFF.

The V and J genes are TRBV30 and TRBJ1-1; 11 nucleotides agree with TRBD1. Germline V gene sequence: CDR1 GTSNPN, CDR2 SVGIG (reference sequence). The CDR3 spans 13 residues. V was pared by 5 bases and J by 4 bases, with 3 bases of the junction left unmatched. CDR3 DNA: TGTGCCTGGGCCGGGACAGGGGGCACTGAAGCTTTCTTT. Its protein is CAWAGTGGTEAFF.

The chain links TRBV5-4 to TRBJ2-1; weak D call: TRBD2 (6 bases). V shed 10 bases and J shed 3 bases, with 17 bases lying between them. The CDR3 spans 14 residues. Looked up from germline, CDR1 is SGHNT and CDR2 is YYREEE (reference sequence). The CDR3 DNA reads TGTGCCGCAGGAGCGGGTCGCGGCTACAATGAGCAGTTCTTC. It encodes CAAGAGRGYNEQFF.